The text below deals with one T cell receptor (beta chain). Possible read error: a much larger clone is one base away. The data originate from a study of T-cell reconstitution after alpha-beta-depleted transplantation in children. This sample's TCRbeta library carried unique molecular identifier barcodes. TCRdb processed the PCR reads anew with MiXCR; each CDR3 protein has one entry. The table lists 440,000 or so distinct CDR3 sequences, roughly two fifths of them singletons. Sequencing used PBMCs, obtained before TCRalphabeta/CD19-depleted stem cell transplant. The clonotype originates from a girl aged 2 to 10 with aplastic anemia, due to receive a stem cell transplant.

This CDR3 reads CASSWDRKETQYF. The CDR3 DNA reads TGTGCCAGCAGCTGGGACAGGAAAGAGACCCAGTACTTC. The chain joins TRBV7-2 to TRBJ2-5; 8 bases line up with TRBD1. The CDR3 has 13 residues. The germline V gene has CDR1 SGHTA and CDR2 FQGNSA. V shed 4 bases, J shed 3 bases, and the junction held 1 base outside the gene matches.